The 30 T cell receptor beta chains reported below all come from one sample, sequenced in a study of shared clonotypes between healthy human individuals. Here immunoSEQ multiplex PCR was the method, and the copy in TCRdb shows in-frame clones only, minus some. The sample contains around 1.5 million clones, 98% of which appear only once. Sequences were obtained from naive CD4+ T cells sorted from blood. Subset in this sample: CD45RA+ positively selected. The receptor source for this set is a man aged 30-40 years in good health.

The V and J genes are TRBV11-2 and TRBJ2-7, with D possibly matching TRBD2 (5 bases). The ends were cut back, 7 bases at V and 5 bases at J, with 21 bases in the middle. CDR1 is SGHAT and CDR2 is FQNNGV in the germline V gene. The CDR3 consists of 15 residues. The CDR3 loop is CASTPKFGPGDEQYF. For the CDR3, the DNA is TGTGCCAGCACCCCCAAGTTTGGCCCCGGGGACGAGCAGTACTTC. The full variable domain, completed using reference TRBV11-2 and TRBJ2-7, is EAGVAQSPRYKIIEKRQSVAFWCNPISGHATLYWYQQILGQGPKLLIQFQNNGVVDDSQLPKDRFSAERLKGVDSTLKIQPAKLEDSAVYLCASTPKFGPGDEQYFGPGTRLTVT.

CDR3 nucleotide sequence: TGTGCCAGCAGAGCTCCCGGGGCCTACTACGAGCAGTACTTC. Protein product: CASRAPGAYYEQYF. J is TRBJ2-7 and V is TRBV6-1; D may correspond to TRBD1 or TRBD2 (5 bases each). V was cut by 6 bases and J by 3 bases, with 15 bases left in between. Germline V lookup: CDR1 MNHNS, CDR2 SASEGT. There are 14 residues in the CDR3.

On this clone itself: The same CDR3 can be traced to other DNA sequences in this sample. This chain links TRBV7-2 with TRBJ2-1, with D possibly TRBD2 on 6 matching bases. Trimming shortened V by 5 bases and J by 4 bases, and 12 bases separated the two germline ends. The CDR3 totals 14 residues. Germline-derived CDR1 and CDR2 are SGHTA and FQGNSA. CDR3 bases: TGTGCCAGCAGCCCGGGTCTAGCGTACAATGAGCAGTTCTTC. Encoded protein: CASSPGLAYNEQFF.

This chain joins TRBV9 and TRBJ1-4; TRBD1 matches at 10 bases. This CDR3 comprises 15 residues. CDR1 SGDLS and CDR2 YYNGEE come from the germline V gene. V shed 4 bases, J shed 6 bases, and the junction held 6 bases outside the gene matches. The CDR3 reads CASSFRQGADEKLFF. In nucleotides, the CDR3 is TGTGCCAGCAGCTTCCGACAGGGGGCTGATGAAAAACTGTTTTTT.

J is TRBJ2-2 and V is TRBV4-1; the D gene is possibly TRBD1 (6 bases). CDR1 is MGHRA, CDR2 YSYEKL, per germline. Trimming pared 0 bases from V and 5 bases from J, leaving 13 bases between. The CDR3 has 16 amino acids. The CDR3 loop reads CASSQEDLRGTGELFF. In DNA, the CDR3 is TGCGCCAGCAGCCAAGAAGACCTCAGGGGAACCGGGGAGCTGTTTTTT.

CDR3 bases: TGTGCCAGCAGCTTAAGGGGGTTGTATCAGCCCCAGCATTTT. Protein: CASSLRGLYQPQHF. The V gene is TRBV5-8, the J gene TRBJ1-5; a possible D gene is TRBD1 (6 bases). V lost 2 bases and J 5 bases, leaving 11 bases between the germline ends. CDR1 is SGHTS, CDR2 YDEGEE, per germline. CDR3 length: 14 amino acids.

The CDR3 DNA reads TGTGCCAGCAGCCCGAGACCCCTCGGCACTGAAGCTTTCTTT. It codes for CASSPRPLGTEAFF. The rearrangement joins TRBV28 to TRBJ1-1; D not certain. Trimming removed 6 bases from V and 4 bases from J, with 15 bases in between. Germline V gene data show CDR1 as MDHEN and CDR2 as SYDVKM. There are 14 residues in the CDR3.

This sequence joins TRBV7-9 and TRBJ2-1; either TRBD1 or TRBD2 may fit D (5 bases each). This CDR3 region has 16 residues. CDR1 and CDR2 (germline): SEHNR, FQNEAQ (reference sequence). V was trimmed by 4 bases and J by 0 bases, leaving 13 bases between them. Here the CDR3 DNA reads TGTGCCAGCAGCTCTTACAGAGGGGTCTCCTACAATGAGCAGTTCTTC. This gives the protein CASSSYRGVSYNEQFF.

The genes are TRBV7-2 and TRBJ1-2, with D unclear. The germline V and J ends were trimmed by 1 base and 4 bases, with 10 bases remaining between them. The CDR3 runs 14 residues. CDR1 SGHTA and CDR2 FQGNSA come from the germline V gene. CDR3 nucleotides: TGTGCCAGCAGCTTAGAGTGGGGTTCCTATGGCTACACCTTC. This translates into CASSLEWGSYGYTF. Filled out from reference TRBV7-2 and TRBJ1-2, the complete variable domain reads GAGVSQSPSNKVTEKGKDVELRCDPISGHTALYWYRQSLGQGLEFLIYFQGNSAPDKSGLPSDRFSAERTGGSVSTLTIQRTQQEDSAVYLCASSLEWGSYGYTFGSGTRLTVV.

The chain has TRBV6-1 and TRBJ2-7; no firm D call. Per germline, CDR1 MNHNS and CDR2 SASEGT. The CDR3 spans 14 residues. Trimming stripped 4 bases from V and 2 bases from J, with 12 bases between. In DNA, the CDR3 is TGTGCCAGCAGTGTGGGCGGAACCACCTACGAGCAGTACTTC. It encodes CASSVGGTTYEQYF.

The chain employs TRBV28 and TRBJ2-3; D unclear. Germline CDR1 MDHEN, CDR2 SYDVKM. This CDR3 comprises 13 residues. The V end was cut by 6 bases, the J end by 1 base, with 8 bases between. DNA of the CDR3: TGTGCCAGCAGGTCGGATGGCACAGATACGCAGTATTTT. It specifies CASRSDGTDTQYF.

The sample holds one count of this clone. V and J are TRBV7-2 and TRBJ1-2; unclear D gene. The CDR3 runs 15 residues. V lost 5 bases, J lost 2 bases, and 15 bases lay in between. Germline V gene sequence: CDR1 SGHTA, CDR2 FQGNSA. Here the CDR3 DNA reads TGTGCCAGCAGCCAAAGGGCCCTTTCGAACTATGGCTACACCTTC. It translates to CASSQRALSNYGYTF.

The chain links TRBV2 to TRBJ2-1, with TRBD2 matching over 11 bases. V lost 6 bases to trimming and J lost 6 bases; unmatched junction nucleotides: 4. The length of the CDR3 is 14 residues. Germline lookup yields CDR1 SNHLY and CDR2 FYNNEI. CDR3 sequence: CASRPTSGANEQFF. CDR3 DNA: TGTGCCAGCAGGCCGACTAGCGGGGCCAATGAGCAGTTCTTC.

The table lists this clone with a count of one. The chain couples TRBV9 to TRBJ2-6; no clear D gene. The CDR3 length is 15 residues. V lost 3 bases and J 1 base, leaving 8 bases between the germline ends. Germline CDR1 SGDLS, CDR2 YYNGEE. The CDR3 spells CASSGRASGANVLTF. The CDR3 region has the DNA TGTGCCAGCAGCGGTAGGGCGTCTGGGGCCAACGTCCTGACTTTC.

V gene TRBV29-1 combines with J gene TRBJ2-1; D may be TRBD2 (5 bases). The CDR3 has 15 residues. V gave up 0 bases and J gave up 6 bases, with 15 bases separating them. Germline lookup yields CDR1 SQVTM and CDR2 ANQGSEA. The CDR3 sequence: CSVEDLREQFNEQFF. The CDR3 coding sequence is TGCAGCGTTGAAGATCTTCGGGAACAGTTCAATGAGCAGTTCTTC.

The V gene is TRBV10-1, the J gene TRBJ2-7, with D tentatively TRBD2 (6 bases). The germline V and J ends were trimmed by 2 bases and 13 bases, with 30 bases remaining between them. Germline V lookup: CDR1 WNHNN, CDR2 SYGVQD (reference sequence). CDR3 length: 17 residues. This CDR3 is CASSEGKLLYGGDPIYF. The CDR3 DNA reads TGCGCCAGCAGTGAGGGGAAACTGCTTTATGGCGGGGATCCGATATACTTC.

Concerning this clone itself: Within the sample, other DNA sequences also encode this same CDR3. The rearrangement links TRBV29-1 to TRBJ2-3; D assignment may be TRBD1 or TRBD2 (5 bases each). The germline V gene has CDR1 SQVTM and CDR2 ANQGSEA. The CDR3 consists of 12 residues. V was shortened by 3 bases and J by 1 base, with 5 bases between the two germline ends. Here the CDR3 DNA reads TGCAGCGTTGAGGGGGGCACAGATACGCAGTATTTT. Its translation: CSVEGGTDTQYF.

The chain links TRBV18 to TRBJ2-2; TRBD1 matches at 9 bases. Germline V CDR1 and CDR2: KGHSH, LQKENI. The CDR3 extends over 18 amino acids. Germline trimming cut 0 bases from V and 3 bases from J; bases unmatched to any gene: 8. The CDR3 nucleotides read TGTGCCAGCTCACCACCCCGGGACAGGGATGGGTACACCGGGGAGCTGTTTTTT. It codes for CASSPPRDRDGYTGELFF. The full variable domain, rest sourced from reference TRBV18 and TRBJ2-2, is NAGVMQNPRHLVRRRGQEARLRCSPMKGHSHVYWYRQLPEEGLKFMVYLQKENIIDESGMPKERFSAEFPKEGPSILRIQQVVRGDSAAYFCASSPPRDRDGYTGELFFGEGSRLTVL.

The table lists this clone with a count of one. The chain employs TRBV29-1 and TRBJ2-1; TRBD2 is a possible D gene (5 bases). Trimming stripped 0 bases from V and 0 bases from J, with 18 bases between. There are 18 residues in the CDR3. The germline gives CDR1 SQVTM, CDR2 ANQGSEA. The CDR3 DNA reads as TGCAGCGTTGAAGATCTTAAGCTTGCGGGCAGCTCCTACAATGAGCAGTTCTTC. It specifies CSVEDLKLAGSSYNEQFF.

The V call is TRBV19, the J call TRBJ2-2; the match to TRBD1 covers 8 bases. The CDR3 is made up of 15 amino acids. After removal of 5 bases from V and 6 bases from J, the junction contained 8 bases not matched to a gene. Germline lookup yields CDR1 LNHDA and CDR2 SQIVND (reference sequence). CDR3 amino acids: CASSSRDRYPGELFF. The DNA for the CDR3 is TGTGCCAGTAGTTCCCGGGACAGGTACCCCGGGGAGCTGTTTTTT.

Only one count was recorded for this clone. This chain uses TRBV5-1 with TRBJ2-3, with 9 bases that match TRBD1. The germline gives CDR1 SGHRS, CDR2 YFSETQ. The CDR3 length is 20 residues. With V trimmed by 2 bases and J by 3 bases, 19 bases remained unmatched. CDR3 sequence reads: CASSFRSRPGTGFRTDTQYF. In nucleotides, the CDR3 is TGCGCCAGCAGCTTTAGAAGCAGACCCGGGACAGGGTTTAGGACAGATACGCAGTATTTT.

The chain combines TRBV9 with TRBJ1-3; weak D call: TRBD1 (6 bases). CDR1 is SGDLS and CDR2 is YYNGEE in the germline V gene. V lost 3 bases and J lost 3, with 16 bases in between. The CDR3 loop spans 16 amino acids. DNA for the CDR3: TGTGCCAGCAGCGCCCTCGAACAGGGCTTTGGAAACACCATATATTTT. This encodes CASSALEQGFGNTIYF.

The CDR3 bases are TGCCTAGGCGGGGAGAACACCGGGGAGCTGTTTTTT. This gives the protein CLGGENTGELFF. The chain couples TRBV29-1 to TRBJ2-2; tentative D call: TRBD2 (6 bases). The CDR3 length is 12 residues. Germline lookup yields CDR1 SQVTM and CDR2 ANQGSEA.

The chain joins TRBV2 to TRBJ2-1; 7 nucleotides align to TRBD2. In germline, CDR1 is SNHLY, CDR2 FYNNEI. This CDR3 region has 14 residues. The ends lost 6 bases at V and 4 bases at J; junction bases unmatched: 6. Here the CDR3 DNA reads TGTGCCAGCAGACCCGGGGGGTCGTACAATGAGCAGTTCTTC. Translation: CASRPGGSYNEQFF.

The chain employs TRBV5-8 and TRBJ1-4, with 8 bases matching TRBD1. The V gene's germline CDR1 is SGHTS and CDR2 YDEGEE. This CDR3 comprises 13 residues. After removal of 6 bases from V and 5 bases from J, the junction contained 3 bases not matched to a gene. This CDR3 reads CASKRQGNEKLFF. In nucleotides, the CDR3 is TGTGCCAGCAAGAGACAGGGGAATGAAAAACTGTTTTTT.

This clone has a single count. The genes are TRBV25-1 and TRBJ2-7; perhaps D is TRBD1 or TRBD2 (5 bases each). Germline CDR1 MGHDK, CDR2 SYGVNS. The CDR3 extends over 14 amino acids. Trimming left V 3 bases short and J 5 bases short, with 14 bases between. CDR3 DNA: TGTGCCAGCAGTGATCCGGGACGCTTGCACGAGCAGTACTTC. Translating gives CASSDPGRLHEQYF.

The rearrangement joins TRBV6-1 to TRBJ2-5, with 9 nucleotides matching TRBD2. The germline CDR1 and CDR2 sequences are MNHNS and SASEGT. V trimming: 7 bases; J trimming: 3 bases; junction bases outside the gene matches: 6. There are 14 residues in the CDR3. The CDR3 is CASIVTSGEETQYF. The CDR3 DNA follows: TGTGCCAGCATCGTGACTAGCGGAGAAGAGACCCAGTACTTC.

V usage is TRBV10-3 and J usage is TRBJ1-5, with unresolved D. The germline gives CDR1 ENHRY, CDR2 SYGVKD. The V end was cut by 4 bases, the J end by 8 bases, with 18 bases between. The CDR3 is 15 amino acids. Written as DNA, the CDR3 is TGTGCCATCAGTGCGTCCGGACTTTCTAAGGAGCCCCAGCATTTT. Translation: CAISASGLSKEPQHF.

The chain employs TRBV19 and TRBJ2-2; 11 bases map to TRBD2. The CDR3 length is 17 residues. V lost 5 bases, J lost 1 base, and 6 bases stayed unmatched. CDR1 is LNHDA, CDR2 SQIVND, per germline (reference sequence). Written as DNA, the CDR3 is TGTGCCAGTAGTCCTACCGGGACTAGCGGGAACACCGGGGAGCTGTTTTTT. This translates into CASSPTGTSGNTGELFF. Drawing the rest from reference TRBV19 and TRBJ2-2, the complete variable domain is DGGITQSPKYLFRKEGQNVTLSCEQNLNHDAMYWYRQDPGQGLRLIYYSQIVNDFQKGDIAEGYSVSREKKESFPLTVTSAQKNPTAFYLCASSPTGTSGNTGELFFGEGSRLTVL.

CDR3 residues: CSVVGSGVATDTQYF. As DNA, the CDR3 is TGCAGCGTTGTAGGATCGGGAGTAGCGACAGATACGCAGTATTTT. The genes are TRBV29-1 and TRBJ2-3; tentative D call: TRBD2 (6 bases). Trimming stripped 4 bases from V and 3 bases from J, with 17 bases between. This CDR3 comprises 15 residues. CDR1 SQVTM and CDR2 ANQGSEA come from the germline V gene.